This T cell receptor beta chain is from a study of cytomegalovirus exposure and HLA in healthy donors. Turning to the study itself: The study's early data release held 80 million to 95 million unique TCRs from HLA-typed donors. General observations from the study: There were some V segments, including TRBV6-2 and TRBV6-3, excluded as indistinguishable. It was likely that a cluster of highly shared sequence variants was a sequencing artifact.

The V gene lost 3 bases and the J gene lost 1 base, with 13 bases spanning the gap. This CDR3 is 16 amino acids long. The germline V gene encodes CDR1 MGHRA and CDR2 YSYEKL. PCR employed 60 Vbeta and 13 Jbeta primers. Profiled with immunoSEQ multiplex PCR; TCRdb holds only in-frame clones, not every one. The sample lists approximately 220,000 clones, more than 60% occurring once. In regard to this clone: Its specificity is not known.

The TCR comes from a man in his forties or fifties in good health and CMV-seronegative. Sample: PBMCs. The rearrangement links TRBV4-1 to TRBJ2-1, with a tentative D call TRBD2 (6 bases). CDR3 in amino acids: CASSQGPRGSYNEQFF. CDR3 in DNA: TGCGCCAGCAGCCAGGGTCCCCGGGGGTCCTACAATGAGCAGTTCTTC.